Below, 31 T cell receptor beta chains from the same sample are listed, as sequenced in a study of blood T cells in healthy people across ages. Primers used in a second PCR of roughly 6 to 12 cycles were a sample-barcoded 5' primer and a J-beta primer mix. TCRdb used MiXCR to reprocess the 5' RACE reads, holding one entry per CDR3 protein. There are more than 900,000 distinct CDR3 sequences in the sample; 29% occur only once, and roughly 10% lies in the top ten. The data also belong to a second study, concerning T cells of mothers and their children.

The sample consisted of blood. The receptors were gathered from a woman in her 40s in good health.

In this sample, this clonotype turned up a few times. This may arise from a read error, as a much more abundant clone is one base away. The chain uses TRBV7-9 and TRBJ1-5; D not certain. This CDR3 comprises 13 residues. The germline V and J ends were trimmed by 1 base and 3 bases, with 4 bases remaining between them. Germline CDR1 SEHNR, CDR2 FQNEAQ (reference sequence). The CDR3 sequence: CASSLGHNQPQHF. The DNA of the CDR3 is TGTGCCAGCAGCTTAGGACACAATCAGCCCCAGCATTTT.

This chain uses TRBV20-1 with TRBJ2-7, with D perhaps assigned TRBD1 or TRBD2 (5 bases each). Trimming cost V 6 bases and J 5 bases, with 20 bases left between them. CDR1 DFQATT and CDR2 SNEGSKA come from the germline V gene (reference sequence). The CDR3 consists of 14 residues. CDR3 coding DNA: TGCAGTGCCTTATGGCAGGGCGGGCTCCACGAGCAGTACTTC. Residues: CSALWQGGLHEQYF.

V and J are TRBV27 and TRBJ2-7, with D unclear. Between the trimmed V and J ends, which lost 5 bases and 10 bases, there was a span of 15 bases. This CDR3 comprises 12 residues. The V gene's germline CDR1 is MNHEY and CDR2 SMNVEV (reference sequence). The CDR3 here is CASSASQESQYF. The CDR3, as DNA: TGTGCCAGCAGTGCTTCCCAGGAGTCCCAGTACTTC.

To note about this clonotype: This may arise from a read error, as a much more abundant clone is one base away. The chain has TRBV20-1 and TRBJ2-5; D remains unclear. This CDR3 is 11 amino acids long. Germline V gene data show CDR1 as DFQATT and CDR2 as SNEGSKA (reference sequence). CDR3 amino acids: CSATRQETQCF. The DNA of the CDR3 is TGCAGTGCAACAAGGCAAGAGACCCAGTGCTTC.

This clonotype was recorded a few times. The chain uses TRBV12-3 or TRBV12-4 and TRBJ2-2, with a weak D call TRBD1 (5 bases). This CDR3 has 15 residues. Trimming cost V 2 bases and J 0 bases, with 7 bases left between them. The DNA for the CDR3 is TGTGCCAGCAGTTTAACGACAGCGAACACCGGGGAGCTGTTTTTT. Residues: CASSLTTANTGELFF.

There are a few counts of this clonotype. J is TRBJ1-2 and V is TRBV7-2, with D possibly matching TRBD1 (5 bases). Germline loops: CDR1 SGHTA, CDR2 FQGNSA. The CDR3 totals 14 residues. Trimming pared 9 bases from V and 8 bases from J, leaving 22 bases between. The CDR3 region has the DNA TGTGCCAGTAGTTCTTCGCCGCAGGGCAGGGGCTACACCTTC. Its protein is CASSSSPQGRGYTF.

The CDR3 sequence is CSARDSGFGETQFF. DNA of the CDR3: TGCAGTGCTAGAGATTCTGGCTTTGGGGAGACCCAGTTCTTC. The rearrangement joins TRBV20-1 to TRBJ2-1; TRBD2 might be the D (5 bases). V lost 0 bases to trimming and J lost 13 bases, with 19 bases between them. The CDR3 has 14 amino acids. From germline, CDR1 is DFQATT and CDR2 SNEGSKA (reference sequence).

This clonotype was recorded a few times. The J gene is TRBJ1-2, the V gene TRBV14; 10 bases match TRBD1. The CDR3 is 13 amino acids. Trimming took 6 bases from V and 8 from J; bases not matched to a gene: 6. Per germline, CDR1 SGHDN and CDR2 FVKESK. The CDR3 spells CASRPGTGVGYTF. Written as DNA, the CDR3 is TGTGCCAGCAGACCCGGGACAGGGGTGGGCTACACCTTC.

This clonotype appeared a few times. The chain carries TRBV7-2 and TRBJ2-6, with D possibly being TRBD1 (5 bases). CDR3 size: 15 residues. Germline CDR1 and CDR2: SGHTA and FQGNSA. The germline V and J ends were trimmed by 5 bases and 3 bases, with 11 bases remaining between them. The CDR3 DNA reads as TGTGCCAGCAGCCCAGGGCACGTTGGGGCCAACGTCCTGACTTTC. Encoded protein: CASSPGHVGANVLTF.

The table lists this clonotype with many counts. The rearrangement joins TRBV9 to TRBJ2-5; D remains ambiguous. Germline CDR1 reads SGDLS; CDR2 reads YYNGEE. With 0 bases removed from V and 1 base from J, the gap between germline ends came to 7 bases. This CDR3 spans 14 amino acids. CDR3 protein: CASSVGATQETQYF. CDR3 DNA: TGTGCCAGCAGCGTAGGGGCTACCCAAGAGACCCAGTACTTC.

The rearrangement links TRBV28 to TRBJ2-3, with D possibly being TRBD1 (5 bases). The germline CDR1 and CDR2 sequences are MDHEN and SYDVKM. The CDR3 is made up of 14 amino acids. V lost 4 bases and J 4 bases, leaving 12 bases between the germline ends. For the CDR3, the DNA is TGTGCCAGCAGTTCCTACAGGAAGGCAGATACGCAGTATTTT. Translated, it gives CASSSYRKADTQYF.

This chain connects TRBV5-1 to TRBJ2-7; 10 positions match TRBD2. The germline V gene encodes CDR1 SGHRS and CDR2 YFSETQ. The trim removed 0 bases at V and 9 bases at J, leaving 9 bases unmatched. The CDR3 consists of 15 residues. The CDR3 nucleotides read TGCGCCAGCAGCTTGGGACTAGCGGGCGCGGTGGTGCAGTACTTC. Amino acid sequence: CASSLGLAGAVVQYF.

Regarding this clonotype: One end of the junction does not line up with germline, which may come from a read error. The chain recombines TRBV29-1 with TRBJ2-5, with TRBD2 identical over 7 bases. Per germline, CDR1 SQVTM and CDR2 ANQGSEA. CDR3 length: 13 amino acids. The CDR3 region is CRVGGGTGETQYF. The CDR3 DNA reads TGCCGCGTTGGGGGAGGGACCGGGGAGACCCAGTACTTC. The full variable domain, in which reference TRBV29-1 and TRBJ2-5 provide the parts outside the CDR3, is SAVISQKPSRDICQRGTSLTIQCQVDSQVTMMFWYRQQPGQSLTLIATANQGSEATYESGFVIDKFPISRPNLTFSTLTVSNMSPEDSSIYLCRVGGGTGETQYFGPGTRLLVL.

The J gene is TRBJ1-1, the V gene TRBV7-2, with unresolved D. CDR1 is SGHTA and CDR2 is FQGNSA in the germline V gene. The CDR3 has 13 residues. The V end was cut by 7 bases, the J end by 3 bases, with 12 bases between. The CDR3 loop is CASTKRSDTEAFF. CDR3 nucleotides: TGTGCCAGCACAAAAAGATCGGACACTGAAGCTTTCTTT. The full variable domain, rest sourced from reference TRBV7-2 and TRBJ1-1, is GAGVSQSPSNKVTEKGKDVELRCDPISGHTALYWYRQSLGQGLEFLIYFQGNSAPDKSGLPSDRFSAERTGGSVSTLTIQRTQQEDSAVYLCASTKRSDTEAFFGQGTRLTVV.

V is TRBV7-2 and J is TRBJ2-1; D perhaps matches TRBD1 (5 bases). The ends were cut back, 5 bases at V and 10 bases at J, with 12 bases in the middle. Looked up from germline, CDR1 is SGHTA and CDR2 is FQGNSA. This CDR3 is built from 12 residues. The DNA of the CDR3 is TGTGCCAGCAGCCTACTGGGGCAAGAGCAGTTCTTC. Translating gives CASSLLGQEQFF.

The V and J genes are TRBV5-1 and TRBJ2-7; 8 nucleotides match TRBD1. The last part of the DNA fits TRBJ2-5 better; the J call may be wrong. This CDR3 spans 17 amino acids. Germline CDR1 SGHRS, CDR2 YFSETQ. This CDR3 is CASSPSGGANTGETQYF. The DNA for the CDR3 is TGCGCCAGCAGCCCATCAGGGGGCGCGAACACCGGGGAGACCCAGTACTTC.

A few counts support this clonotype. The rearrangement links TRBV20-1 to TRBJ2-5; TRBD2 agrees at 12 bases. The length of the CDR3 is 17 residues. Germline V gives CDR1 DFQATT, CDR2 SNEGSKA (reference sequence). V shed 1 base, J shed 2 bases, and the junction held 8 bases outside the gene matches. The CDR3 reads CSARGGGLAGGQETQYF. The CDR3, as DNA: TGCAGTGCTAGAGGGGGAGGGCTAGCGGGGGGGCAAGAGACCCAGTACTTC.

The chain couples TRBV20-1 to TRBJ2-7; D gene uncertain. This CDR3 contains 12 residues. Between the trimmed V and J ends, which lost 5 bases and 0 bases, there was a span of 8 bases. CDR1 and CDR2 (germline): DFQATT, SNEGSKA (reference sequence). CDR3 residues: CSAGLGSYEQYF. DNA for the CDR3: TGCAGTGCTGGCCTGGGCTCCTACGAGCAGTACTTC.

In this sample, this clonotype turned up a few times. V usage is TRBV29-1 and J usage is TRBJ1-1; TRBD1 agrees at 8 bases. The CDR3 runs 16 residues. Germline loops: CDR1 SQVTM, CDR2 ANQGSEA. The junction had 17 bases not matched to a gene; V was cut back by 7 bases and J by 4 bases. This chain's CDR3 is CSARRGQAARSTEAFF. The CDR3 DNA follows: TGCAGCGCCCGTCGGGGACAGGCGGCGAGGAGCACTGAAGCTTTCTTT.

The V call is TRBV7-9, the J call TRBJ2-3; 7 positions match TRBD2. Germline V gene sequence: CDR1 SEHNR, CDR2 FQNEAQ (reference sequence). The CDR3 length is 14 residues. V trimming: 9 bases; J trimming: 6 bases; junction bases outside the gene matches: 12. For the CDR3, the DNA is TGTGCCAGTAGACCAGGGAGGGGCGGTGATACGCAGTATTTT. This gives the protein CASRPGRGGDTQYF. Combining the CDR3 with reference TRBV7-9 and TRBJ2-3 gives the whole variable domain DTGVSQNPRHKITKRGQNVTFRCDPISEHNRLYWYRQTLGQGPEFLTYFQNEAQLEKSRLLSDRFSAERPKGSFSTLEIQRTEQGDSAMYLCASRPGRGGDTQYFGPGTRLTVL.

V gene TRBV28 combines with J gene TRBJ2-2, with 8 bases identical to TRBD1. CDR3 length: 15 amino acids. J gave up 1 base and V 8 bases, and 6 bases lay outside the gene matches. Germline V gene lookup returns CDR1 MDHEN and CDR2 SYDVKM. As DNA, the CDR3 is TGTGCCAGCCACCTTGGGACAGGGAACACCGGGGAGCTGTTTTTT. It translates to CASHLGTGNTGELFF.

This clonotype was seen ten or more times. The chain couples TRBV6-6 to TRBJ2-3; 7 positions agree with TRBD1. Trimming took 3 bases from V and 2 from J; bases not matched to a gene: 8. CDR1 and CDR2 (germline): MNHNY, SVGAGI (reference sequence). The CDR3 is made up of 16 amino acids. The CDR3 loop reads CASSYPTGKNTDTQYF. CDR3 in DNA: TGTGCCAGCAGTTATCCGACAGGGAAGAACACAGATACGCAGTATTTT.

The chain combines TRBV15 with TRBJ2-4; D might be TRBD2 (6 bases). CDR3 length: 18 residues. V shed 0 bases and J shed 0 bases, with 15 bases lying between them. Germline CDR1 reads LNHNV; CDR2 reads YYDKDF (reference sequence). CDR3 sequence reads: CATSRDRGTILAKNIQYF. The CDR3 coding sequence is TGTGCCACCAGCAGAGATCGCGGGACCATACTAGCCAAAAACATTCAGTACTTC.

This clonotype was seen only a few times. The rearrangement links TRBV28 to TRBJ2-1; D remains unclear. V gave up 5 bases and J gave up 9 bases, with 14 bases separating them. CDR1 and CDR2 (germline): MDHEN, SYDVKM. The CDR3 has 13 amino acids. CDR3 coding DNA: TGTGCCAGCAGTCCCCCCGGCCGCTTTGAGCAGTTCTTC. It translates to CASSPPGRFEQFF. The full variable domain, completed using reference TRBV28 and TRBJ2-1, is DVKVTQSSRYLVKRTGEKVFLECVQDMDHENMFWYRQDPGLGLRLIYFSYDVKMKEKGDIPEGYSVSREKKERFSLILESASTNQTSMYLCASSPPGRFEQFFGPGTRLTVL.

In this sample, this clonotype turned up a few times. The chain joins TRBV12-3 or TRBV12-4 to TRBJ1-1, with a weak D call TRBD1 (6 bases). V lost 0 bases to trimming and J lost 6 bases, with 14 bases between them. The CDR3 spans 15 residues. The DNA for the CDR3 is TGTGCCAGCAGTTTAGCAGGGGGAGTTGGCGCTGAAGCTTTCTTT. Its protein is CASSLAGGVGAEAFF.

This clonotype was counted only a few times. This chain uses TRBV5-1 with TRBJ2-5; tentative D call: TRBD2 (6 bases). The tail of the sequence fits TRBJ2-7 better, so the J call may be wrong. This CDR3 comprises 17 residues. In germline, CDR1 is SGHRS, CDR2 YFSETQ. The CDR3 DNA sequence: TGCGCCAGCAGCTTGGATGGAGGGACCATGACCCCCGACGAGCAGTACTTC. This sequence encodes CASSLDGGTMTPDEQYF.

This chain links TRBV5-1 with TRBJ2-5; D ambiguous. Judging by the DNA end, TRBJ2-1 fits better; the J call may be wrong. Germline lookup yields CDR1 SGHRS and CDR2 YFSETQ. The CDR3 length is 12 residues. This CDR3 is CASSLYQETQFF. As DNA, the CDR3 is TGCGCCAGCAGCCTGTACCAAGAGACCCAGTTCTTC.

This clonotype occurred a few times. V usage is TRBV10-3 and J usage is TRBJ2-2, with D possibly being TRBD2 (6 bases). The V and J ends lost 6 bases and 2 bases respectively, with 13 bases between them. The CDR3 consists of 15 residues. CDR1 is ENHRY, CDR2 SYGVKD, per germline. CDR3 nucleotides: TGTGCCATCAGGGAGGGACCCAGTAACACCGGGGAGCTGTTTTTT. Protein product: CAIREGPSNTGELFF.

This clonotype turned up a few times. Written as DNA, the CDR3 is TGTGCCAGCAGCGTGGGAGGAAAAGAGACCCAGTACTTC. Protein: CASSVGGKETQYF. The chain combines TRBV9 with TRBJ2-5, with a possible D match to TRBD2 (6 bases). From germline, CDR1 is SGDLS and CDR2 YYNGEE. The CDR3 contains 13 residues. V gave up 2 bases and J gave up 3 bases, with 8 bases separating them.

This chain joins TRBV29-1 and TRBJ1-1; D unclear. The V and J ends lost 7 bases and 1 base respectively, with 16 bases between them. Germline values: CDR1 SQVTM, CDR2 ANQGSEA. The CDR3 is 14 amino acids. This CDR3 is CSALGGRKNTEAFF. The DNA for the CDR3 is TGCAGCGCCCTAGGTGGGAGGAAGAACACTGAAGCTTTCTTT.

The chain carries TRBV7-8 and TRBJ2-1, with D perhaps being TRBD1 or TRBD2 (5 bases each). The CDR3 has 15 amino acids. CDR1 is SGHVS and CDR2 is FQNEAQ in the germline V gene. V gave up 5 bases and J gave up 0 bases, with 11 bases separating them. CDR3: CASSNRGRSYNEQFF. The CDR3 DNA follows: TGTGCCAGCAGCAACCGGGGCCGCTCCTACAATGAGCAGTTCTTC.